This T cell receptor (beta chain) emerged from a study of early stage breast cancer tumors. Using immunoSEQ multiplex PCR, the repertoire was profiled, and TCRdb retains in-frame clones only, with some absent. The data contain around 25,000 clones, roughly two thirds of them singletons. Between the trimmed V and J ends, which lost 10 bases and 5 bases, there was a span of 33 bases. The CDR3 covers 18 residues. Germline values: CDR1 SNHLY, CDR2 FYNNEI. The sample taken for sequencing was breast tumor tissue. The rearrangement links TRBV2 to TRBJ2-7; D might be TRBD1 (5 bases). The receptor comes from a person between 55 and 69 years old with breast cancer. CDR3 coding DNA: TGTGCCACAACCCCTTTGGACAATCAGGGCCGTCCTCTCCACGAGCAGTACTTC. Its translation is CATTPLDNQGRPLHEQYF.